This TCR beta chain derives from a study of shared clonotypes between healthy human individuals. The table came from immunoSEQ multiplex PCR; TCRdb's copy has only in-frame clones and leaves some out. The sample shows about 190,000 clones, 60% to 75% of them seen only once. The split of CD4+ cells yielded CD45RA+ naive and CD45RA-negative memory subsets. Per the germline V gene, CDR1 is SGHNT and CDR2 is YYREEE (reference sequence). This CDR3 comprises 16 residues. V was pared by 3 bases and J by 1 base, with 16 bases between. This clone has a single count. The TCR sequence derives from a man younger than 45 in good health. This chain uses TRBV5-4 with TRBJ2-5; D possibly matches TRBD1 or TRBD2 (5 bases each). Sequencing input: memory CD4+ T cells sorted from blood. The subset here: CD45RA-negative fraction. The CDR3 DNA is TGTGCCAGCAGCTCATCAGGGACCATTGGCCAAGAGACCCAGTACTTC. It codes for CASSSSGTIGQETQYF.